This T cell receptor (beta chain) emerged from a study of T cell responses to AZD1222 COVID-19 vaccine. Germline CDR1 SGHDT, CDR2 YYEEEE. V lost 3 bases and J lost 6, with 6 bases in between. The CDR3 extends over 12 amino acids. Sequenced by immunoSEQ multiplex PCR; TCRdb stores in-frame clones only, minus some. The table records more than 90,000 clones, more than 85% of them present only once. In its sample, this clone was seen once. Sequences were derived from peripheral blood, sampled on day 0 of AZD1222 vaccination. This chain links TRBV5-6 with TRBJ2-2; D ambiguous. The clonotype comes from an adult in good health. This CDR3 is CASSSFSGELFF. Here the CDR3 DNA reads TGTGCCAGCAGCTCGTTCTCCGGGGAGCTGTTTTTT.